This TCR beta chain is drawn from a study of T cell changes during pregnancy in multiple sclerosis (dated by TCRdb to the late 2010s). Regarding the complete study: Changes in the T cell repertoire over the course of pregnancy were examined in this study in women with multiple sclerosis.

A remark on this clone: Its cognate antigen has yet to be identified. Qualities for individual bases were not recorded, and no much larger clone is one base off.

The library was made by the immunoSEQ multiplex PCR assay. In its TCRdb copy, this immuneACCESS table keeps in-frame sequences only and misses some clones. Where compared with another copy, unresolved V genes explain less than half of these, and the others have no known cause. The sample records 60,000 to 65,000 clones, roughly 90% of which are singletons. Clones ranked in the top ten supply approximately 3% of the sample. Sequencing used peripheral blood, obtained in the second trimester of pregnancy. The sequence came from a female donor in good health, enrolled as a control in a pregnancy study.

The nucleotides are TGTGCCAGCAGCGAGGGGACAGGCCTGCAGGGTGAAAAACTGTTTTTT. The resulting protein is CASSEGTGLQGEKLFF. The chain was built from TRBV14 and TRBJ1-4; 8 bases in the middle match TRBD1. The germline V gene provides CDR1 SGHDN and CDR2 FVKESK. For this chain, trimming is 5 bases at the V end and 7 bases at the J end, and the number of junction bases without a gene match is 12. Including the terminal cysteine and phenylalanine, the CDR3 comprises 16 residues. CDR3 DNA only is kept here, 48 bases in frame from base 1.